The subject of this entry is one T cell receptor beta chain. These data originate in a study of blood T cell repertoires in COVID-19. In the study overall: The study drew acute and convalescent COVID-19 samples from the United States, Italy and Spain. The cDNA or gDNA used as material had been derived from T cells, B-cell-depleted T cells, or PBMCs.

The CDR3 is made up of 15 amino acids. Trimming took off 1 base at V and 8 bases at J, with 16 bases between the two ends. Germline values: CDR1 SGHRS, CDR2 YFSETQ. In the original workflow: Amplification of reference gene primers was used by the study to estimate nucleated cell counts. The protocol was immunoSEQ multiplex PCR, while the TCRdb copy is restricted to in-frame clones and leaves out a portion. V, J and clone size reflect that table, while D and trimming were determined from the DNA. The table includes under 250,000 clones, roughly 82% detected once. The sequenced sample consisted of peripheral blood. This TCR was recovered from a woman between 40 and 50 years old with acute or convalescent COVID-19. The gene calls are TRBV5-1 and TRBJ2-4; TRBD2 might be the D (6 bases). CDR3 in DNA: TGCGCCAGCAGCTTGAGAGGACTATCTGCGGACATTCAGTACTTC. Its translation: CASSLRGLSADIQYF.